Presented here are 5 T cell receptor beta chains from one specimen sequenced in a study of response to subunit inactivated influenza vaccine. A single record per CDR3 protein comes from TCRdb applying MiXCR to the RT-PCR reads. Of about 540,000 distinct CDR3 sequences listed, around 21% were seen once; the top ten hold approximately 3%. This sample also belongs to another study, concerning T cells expressing NK-cell markers. In that study: 5'RACE template switching built TCR beta cDNA with unique molecular identifiers.

This specimen was CD4+ T cells sorted from PBMCs, taken roughly 13 days after vaccination. The source is a man aged 50 to 59 who received an inactivated influenza vaccine.

CDR3 region: CASSEEPGLAYEQYF. The CDR3 DNA reads TGTGCCAGCAGCGAAGAACCGGGACTAGCTTACGAGCAGTACTTC. The chain carries TRBV9 and TRBJ2-7; 9 bases fit TRBD2. The germline gives CDR1 SGDLS, CDR2 YYNGEE. After removal of 3 bases from V and 4 bases from J, the junction contained 8 bases not matched to a gene. This CDR3 has 15 residues. Looking up the rest from reference TRBV9 and TRBJ2-7 gives the full variable domain: DSGVTQTPKHLITATGQRVTLRCSPRSGDLSVYWYQQSLDQGLQFLIQYYNGEERAKGNILERFSAQQFPDLHSELNLSSLELGDSALYFCASSEEPGLAYEQYFGPGTRLTVT.

This clonotype has a handful of counts. This chain links TRBV27 with TRBJ2-3, with D unresolved. CDR1 MNHEY and CDR2 SMNVEV come from the germline V gene (reference sequence). This CDR3 contains 14 residues. Trimming left V 3 bases short and J 2 bases short, with 9 bases between. The CDR3 region is CASSFLHPTDTQYF. The CDR3 DNA sequence: TGTGCCAGCAGTTTCCTACACCCCACAGATACGCAGTATTTT.

V and J are TRBV20-1 and TRBJ2-7; 7 bases fit TRBD2. V dropped 8 bases and J dropped 2; count of bases not matched to a gene: 12. The CDR3 spans 14 residues. Germline V gene sequence: CDR1 DFQATT, CDR2 SNEGSKA (reference sequence). The CDR3 nucleotides are TGCAGTAGCCTAGGGGCGGGGGTTACCTACGAGCAGTACTTC. This codes for CSSLGAGVTYEQYF.

The chain joins TRBV29-1 to TRBJ1-5; 9 nucleotides agree with TRBD1. The CDR3 is made up of 13 amino acids. The germline CDR1 and CDR2 sequences are SQVTM and ANQGSEA. The J segment lost 6 bases and the V segment lost 6 bases, leaving 6 bases of the junction unmatched. In nucleotides, the CDR3 is TGCAGCGTCCGACAGGGGGAGGCTCAGCCCCAGCATTTT. This encodes CSVRQGEAQPQHF. The full variable domain, its missing parts supplied by reference TRBV29-1 and TRBJ1-5, is SAVISQKPSRDICQRGTSLTIQCQVDSQVTMMFWYRQQPGQSLTLIATANQGSEATYESGFVIDKFPISRPNLTFSTLTVSNMSPEDSSIYLCSVRQGEAQPQHFGDGTRLSIL.

There are a few counts of this clonotype. The chain joins TRBV20-1 to TRBJ1-5, with D uncertain. The CDR3 is made up of 10 amino acids. V lost 3 bases and J lost 5, with 2 bases in between. The germline gives CDR1 DFQATT, CDR2 SNEGSKA (reference sequence). CDR3: CSASDQPQHF. The DNA for the CDR3 is TGCAGTGCTAGTGATCAGCCCCAGCATTTT.